Described below is a single TCR beta chain sequence and its context. What it binds is unknown. This sample was taken from a study of OX40 agonist ivuxolimab in advanced cancers. Overall study: Across the patients, intravenous ivuxolimab was delivered every 2 weeks at 0.01 to 10 mg/kg. Among those treated, three patients had partial responses, one with hepatocellular carcinoma and two with cutaneous melanoma. Study results and limitations: CD4+ and CD8+ T cells in blood underwent clonal expansion by week 6 at 0.1 to 3.0 mg/kg. Normalized T-cell clonal expansion was also low in a subset of nonresponders.

TCRdb's table, derived via immunoSEQ multiplex PCR, lists solely in-frame clones and lacks some. The sample shows 58,000 or so clones, over 75% of them seen only once. Deletions cut 2 bases from V and 5 bases from J, with 10 bases between. The CDR3 has 14 residues. Germline V gene data show CDR1 as MNHEY and CDR2 as SMNVEV (reference sequence). This receptor was taken from an adult with an advanced solid tumor such as melanoma, head and neck, liver or kidney cancer. This chain links TRBV27 with TRBJ2-1; the D is unclear. The sequencing here drew on CD4+ or CD8+ T cells sorted from blood, taken in a trial of the OX40 agonist ivuxolimab. CDR3 loop: CASSLANYDNEQFF. CDR3 DNA: TGTGCCAGCAGTTTAGCTAACTACGACAATGAGCAGTTCTTC.